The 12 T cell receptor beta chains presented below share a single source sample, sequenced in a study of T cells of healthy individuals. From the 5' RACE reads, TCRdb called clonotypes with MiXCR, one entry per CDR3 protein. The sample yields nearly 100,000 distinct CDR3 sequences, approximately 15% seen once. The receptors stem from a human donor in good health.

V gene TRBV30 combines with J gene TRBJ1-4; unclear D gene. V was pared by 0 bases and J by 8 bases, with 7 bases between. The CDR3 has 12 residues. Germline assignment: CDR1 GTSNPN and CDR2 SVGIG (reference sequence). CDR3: CAWSVVVEKLFF. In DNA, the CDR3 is TGTGCCTGGAGTGTAGTAGTAGAAAAACTGTTTTTT.

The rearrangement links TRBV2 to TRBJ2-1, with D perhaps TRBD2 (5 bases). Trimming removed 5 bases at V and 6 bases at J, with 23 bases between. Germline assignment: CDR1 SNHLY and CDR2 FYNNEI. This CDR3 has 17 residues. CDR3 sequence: CASSRTLLGRESNEQFF. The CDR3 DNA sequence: TGTGCCAGCAGTCGGACGCTCTTAGGACGGGAAAGCAATGAGCAGTTCTTC.

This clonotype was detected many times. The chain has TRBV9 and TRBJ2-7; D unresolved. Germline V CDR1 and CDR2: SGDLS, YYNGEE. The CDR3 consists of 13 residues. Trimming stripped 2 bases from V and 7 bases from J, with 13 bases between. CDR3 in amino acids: CASSVTAPGEQYF. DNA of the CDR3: TGTGCCAGCAGCGTTACCGCCCCTGGGGAGCAGTACTTC.

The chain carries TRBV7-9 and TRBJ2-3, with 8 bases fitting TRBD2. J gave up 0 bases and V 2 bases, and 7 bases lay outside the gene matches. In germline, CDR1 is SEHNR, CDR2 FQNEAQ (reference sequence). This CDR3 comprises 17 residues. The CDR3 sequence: CASSLSEREWSTDTQYF. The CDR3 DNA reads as TGTGCCAGCAGCTTAAGCGAGCGGGAGTGGAGCACAGATACGCAGTATTTT.

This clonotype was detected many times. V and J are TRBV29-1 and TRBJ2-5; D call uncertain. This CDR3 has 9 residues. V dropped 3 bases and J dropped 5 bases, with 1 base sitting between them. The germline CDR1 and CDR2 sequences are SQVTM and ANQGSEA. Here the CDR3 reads CSVDETQYF. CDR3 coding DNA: TGCAGCGTTGATGAGACCCAGTACTTC.

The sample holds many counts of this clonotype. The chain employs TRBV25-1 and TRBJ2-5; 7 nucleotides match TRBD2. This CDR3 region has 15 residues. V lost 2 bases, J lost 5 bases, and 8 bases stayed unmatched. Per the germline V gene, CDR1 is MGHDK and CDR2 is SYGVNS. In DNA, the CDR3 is TGTGCCAGCAGTGAAGGGGCGGGAGCTTGGGAGACCCAGTACTTC. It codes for CASSEGAGAWETQYF.

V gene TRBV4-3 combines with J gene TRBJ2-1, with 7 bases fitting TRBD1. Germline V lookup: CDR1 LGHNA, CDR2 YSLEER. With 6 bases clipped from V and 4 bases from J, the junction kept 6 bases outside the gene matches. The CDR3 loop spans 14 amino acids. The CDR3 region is CASRATGVYNEQFF. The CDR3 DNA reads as TGCGCCAGCAGAGCAACAGGGGTGTACAATGAGCAGTTCTTC.

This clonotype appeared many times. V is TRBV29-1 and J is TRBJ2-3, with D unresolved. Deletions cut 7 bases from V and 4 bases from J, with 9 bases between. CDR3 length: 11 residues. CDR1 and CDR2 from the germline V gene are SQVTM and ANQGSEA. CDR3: CSASYSDTQYF. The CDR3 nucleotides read TGCAGCGCCTCCTATTCAGATACGCAGTATTTT.

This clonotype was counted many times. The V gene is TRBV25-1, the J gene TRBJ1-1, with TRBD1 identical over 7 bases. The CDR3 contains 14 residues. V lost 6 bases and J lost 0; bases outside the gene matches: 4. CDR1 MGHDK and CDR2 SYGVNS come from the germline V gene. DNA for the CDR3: TGTGCCAGCAGCGACAGGGTTGTGAACACTGAAGCTTTCTTT. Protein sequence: CASSDRVVNTEAFF.

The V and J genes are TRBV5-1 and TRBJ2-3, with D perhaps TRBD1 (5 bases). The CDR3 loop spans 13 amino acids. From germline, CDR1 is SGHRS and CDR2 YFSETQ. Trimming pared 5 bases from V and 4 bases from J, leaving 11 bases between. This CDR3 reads CASSSPGSDTQYF. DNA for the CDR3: TGCGCCAGCAGTTCACCAGGGTCAGATACGCAGTATTTT.

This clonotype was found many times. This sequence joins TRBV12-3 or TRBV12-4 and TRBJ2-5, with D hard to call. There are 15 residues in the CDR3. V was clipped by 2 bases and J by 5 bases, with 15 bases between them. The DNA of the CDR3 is TGTGCCAGCAGTTTAAGGGCAGCCTCGGCTGAGACCCAGTACTTC. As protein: CASSLRAASAETQYF.

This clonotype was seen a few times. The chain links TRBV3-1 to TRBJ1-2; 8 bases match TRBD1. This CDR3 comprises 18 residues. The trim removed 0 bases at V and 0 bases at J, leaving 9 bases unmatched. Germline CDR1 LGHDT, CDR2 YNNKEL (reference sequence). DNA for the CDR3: TGTGCCAGCAGCCAAGATACCGCAGGGGGCGCGTCTAACTATGGCTACACCTTC. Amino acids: CASSQDTAGGASNYGYTF.